This entry lists 27 T cell receptor beta chains sequenced from one sample in a study of blood T cell repertoires in COVID-19. TCRdb keeps only in-frame clones here, not all; method: immunoSEQ multiplex PCR. The data contain fewer than 350,000 clones, around 85% of them singletons. Sequencing used peripheral blood. The source is a young woman who had recovered from COVID-19.

The chain recombines TRBV7-9 with TRBJ2-1; no clear D gene. Germline V gene data show CDR1 as SEHNR and CDR2 as FQNEAQ (reference sequence). With 2 bases removed from V and 10 bases from J, the gap between germline ends came to 9 bases. This CDR3 has 12 residues. The CDR3 DNA sequence: TGTGCCAGCAGCTTAACTTTCACCGAGCAGTTCTTC. Its protein is CASSLTFTEQFF.

The rearrangement uses TRBV27 and TRBJ2-2; maybe TRBD2 (6 bases). The germline V gene encodes CDR1 MNHEY and CDR2 SMNVEV (reference sequence). With 8 bases removed from V and 7 bases from J, the gap between germline ends came to 20 bases. This CDR3 comprises 15 residues. CDR3 loop: CASRSQSGYGGELFF. DNA of the CDR3: TGTGCCAGCCGCTCCCAAAGCGGGTACGGCGGGGAGCTGTTTTTT.

This chain uses TRBV23-1 with TRBJ1-3; 8 positions agree with TRBD1. TRBV23-1 is known as an ORF, though its function is uncertain. The CDR3 sequence is 13 residues long. V shed 3 bases and J 11 bases; nucleotides not matched to a gene: 6. The CDR3: CASSHEQGEPIYF. The CDR3 DNA sequence: TGCGCCAGCAGTCATGAACAGGGGGAACCCATATATTTT.

V gene TRBV14 combines with J gene TRBJ1-2; D unresolved. V dropped 0 bases and J dropped 8 bases, with 13 bases sitting between them. The CDR3 sequence is 14 residues long. Germline assignment: CDR1 SGHDN and CDR2 FVKESK. The CDR3 sequence: CASSQDVTGSGYTF. CDR3 coding DNA: TGTGCCAGCAGCCAAGACGTCACGGGGAGCGGCTACACCTTC.

The chain recombines TRBV4-1 with TRBJ2-6; a possible D gene is TRBD1 (6 bases). Deletions cut 0 bases from V and 0 bases from J, with 15 bases between. Germline V gene sequence: CDR1 MGHRA, CDR2 YSYEKL. This CDR3 spans 19 amino acids. This CDR3 reads CASSQDLGTYFSGANVLTF. As DNA, the CDR3 is TGCGCCAGCAGCCAAGATCTAGGGACATATTTCTCTGGGGCCAACGTCCTGACTTTC.

V gene TRBV5-4 combines with J gene TRBJ2-5; D gene uncertain. Trimming pared 0 bases from V and 2 bases from J, leaving 11 bases between. CDR1 SGHNT and CDR2 YYREEE come from the germline V gene (reference sequence). This CDR3 region has 15 residues. The CDR3 region is CASSLAWSQQETQYF. CDR3 nucleotides: TGTGCCAGCAGCTTGGCCTGGAGTCAGCAAGAGACCCAGTACTTC.

This chain links TRBV6-2 or TRBV6-3 with TRBJ2-5; 8 bases match TRBD1. The V segment lost 6 bases and the J segment 5 bases; nucleotides outside the gene matches: 5. Germline V gene data show CDR1 as MNHEY and CDR2 as SVGEGT. There are 13 residues in the CDR3. This CDR3 is CASSRQGYETQYF. The CDR3 bases are TGTGCCAGCAGCCGACAGGGGTACGAGACCCAGTACTTC.

In its sample, this clone was seen once. The rearrangement links TRBV19 to TRBJ1-4, with 11 bases matching TRBD1. This CDR3 comprises 14 residues. The V segment lost 6 bases and the J segment 8 bases; nucleotides outside the gene matches: 5. Germline values: CDR1 LNHDA, CDR2 SQIVND (reference sequence). The CDR3 spells CASSLGTGGEKLFF. In DNA form, the CDR3 reads TGTGCCAGTAGCCTCGGGACAGGGGGGGAAAAACTGTTTTTT.

J is TRBJ2-6 and V is TRBV7-9; 9 bases line up with TRBD1. The germline V gene has CDR1 SEHNR and CDR2 FQNEAQ (reference sequence). The CDR3 length is 18 residues. V shed 3 bases, J shed 2 bases, and the junction held 8 bases outside the gene matches. This CDR3 reads CASSFGGTGSAGANVLTF. The CDR3 region has the DNA TGTGCCAGCAGCTTCGGAGGGACAGGGTCGGCTGGGGCCAACGTCCTGACTTTC.

This rearrangement joins TRBV5-4 to TRBJ2-6; 10 bases line up with TRBD1. V gave up 4 bases and J gave up 3 bases; unmatched junction bases: 13. The CDR3 has 19 amino acids. Germline V lookup: CDR1 SGHNT, CDR2 YYREEE (reference sequence). The CDR3: CASSPGGTGAFSGANVLTF. The CDR3 DNA reads as TGTGCCAGCAGCCCCGGCGGGACAGGGGCTTTTAGTGGGGCCAACGTCCTGACTTTC.

The chain combines TRBV30 with TRBJ2-3, with D maybe TRBD2 (6 bases). The germline gives CDR1 GTSNPN, CDR2 SVGIG (reference sequence). Trimming left V 3 bases short and J 3 bases short, with 40 bases between. The CDR3 has 23 residues. The CDR3 region is CAWRAGWGGSFYERRGITDTQYF. CDR3 nucleotide sequence: TGTGCCTGGAGAGCAGGTTGGGGAGGAAGCTTTTACGAACGACGCGGAATTACAGATACGCAGTATTTT.

The gene calls are TRBV19 and TRBJ1-5; D may be TRBD1 (5 bases). Trimming took off 4 bases at V and 0 bases at J, with 7 bases between the two ends. The CDR3 covers 14 residues. Germline CDR1 LNHDA, CDR2 SQIVND (reference sequence). The CDR3 DNA sequence: TGTGCCAGTAGTAGGGGCTATAGCAATCAGCCCCAGCATTTT. This codes for CASSRGYSNQPQHF.

The CDR3 loop reads CASSLQGANEKLFF. Here the CDR3 DNA reads TGTGCCAGCAGCCTACAGGGAGCTAATGAAAAACTGTTTTTT. The rearrangement uses TRBV6-6 and TRBJ1-4, with D perhaps TRBD1 (6 bases). The V gene lost 6 bases and the J gene lost 3 bases, with 11 bases spanning the gap. The CDR3 loop spans 14 amino acids. CDR1 MNHNY and CDR2 SVGAGI come from the germline V gene (reference sequence).

The chain uses TRBV12-5 and TRBJ2-3; D might be TRBD1 (7 bases). This CDR3 comprises 15 residues. V was shortened by 5 bases and J by 3 bases, with 15 bases between the two germline ends. The germline gives CDR1 LGHNT, CDR2 FRNRAP. The chain's CDR3 is CASGPHQGGTDTQYF. The CDR3 DNA sequence: TGTGCTAGTGGTCCGCATCAGGGGGGTACAGATACGCAGTATTTT.

The chain joins TRBV6-6 to TRBJ2-3, with TRBD2 matching over 7 bases. CDR3 size: 13 residues. Germline V gives CDR1 MNHNY, CDR2 SVGAGI (reference sequence). The junction had 6 bases not matched to a gene; V was cut back by 10 bases and J by 2 bases. The CDR3 here is CATLGTNTDTQYF. In DNA, the CDR3 is TGTGCCACCCTCGGGACTAACACAGATACGCAGTATTTT.

The V and J genes are TRBV3-1 (or the pseudogene TRBV3-2) and TRBJ2-2; a possible D gene is TRBD1 (5 bases). Germline V gives CDR1 LGHDT, CDR2 YNNKEL (reference sequence). CDR3 size: 17 residues. V was trimmed by 0 bases and J by 2 bases, leaving 13 bases between them. Here the CDR3 reads CASSQEGAWGNTGELFF. Written as DNA, the CDR3 is TGTGCCAGCAGCCAAGAAGGGGCCTGGGGAAACACCGGGGAGCTGTTTTTT.

The CDR3 reads CAARYGRSFAAQYF. For the CDR3, the DNA is TGTGCCGCCCGATACGGTCGTTCGTTTGCGGCCCAGTACTTC. The chain joins TRBV24-1 to TRBJ2-5; no definite D call. Per the germline V gene, CDR1 is KGHDR and CDR2 is SFDVKD. The V and J ends lost 12 bases and 9 bases respectively, with 25 bases between them. The CDR3 contains 14 residues.

The chain joins TRBV5-1 to TRBJ1-2, with 7 bases aligning to TRBD1. CDR1 is SGHRS and CDR2 is YFSETQ in the germline V gene. Germline trimming cut 2 bases from V and 5 bases from J; bases unmatched to any gene: 6. This CDR3 comprises 14 residues. CDR3 amino acids: CASSFQGEGYGYTF. CDR3 nucleotides: TGCGCCAGCAGCTTCCAGGGGGAAGGGTATGGCTACACCTTC.

The chain combines TRBV5-6 with TRBJ2-1; 9 bases map to TRBD1. This CDR3 comprises 13 residues. The junction had 5 bases not matched to a gene; V was cut back by 4 bases and J by 9 bases. Germline CDR1 and CDR2: SGHDT and YYEEEE. The CDR3: CASSPTGGFEQFF. For the CDR3, the DNA is TGTGCCAGCAGCCCGACAGGGGGTTTTGAGCAGTTCTTC. Full variable domain (missing parts from reference TRBV5-6 and TRBJ2-1): DAGVTQSPTHLIKTRGQQVTLRCSPKSGHDTVSWYQQALGQGPQFIFQYYEEEERQRGNFPDRFSGHQFPNYSSELNVNALLLGDSALYLCASSPTGGFEQFFGPGTRLTVL.

This clone was recorded a few times. The chain has TRBV7-2 and TRBJ2-2, with 9 bases fitting TRBD1. The CDR3 runs 14 residues. The ends lost 5 bases at V and 5 bases at J; junction bases unmatched: 3. Germline assignment: CDR1 SGHTA and CDR2 FQGNSA. This chain's CDR3 is CASSVGQGTGELFF. The CDR3 nucleotides are TGTGCCAGCAGCGTGGGACAGGGAACCGGGGAGCTGTTTTTT.

The sample holds a few counts of this clone. This chain connects TRBV6-4 to TRBJ1-6; 10 nucleotides align to TRBD1. Germline V lookup: CDR1 MRHNA, CDR2 SNTAGT. The CDR3 contains 14 residues. V lost 0 bases, J lost 10 bases, and 0 bases stayed unmatched. The CDR3 protein is CASSDSTGGSPLHF. The DNA of the CDR3 is TGTGCCAGCAGTGACTCGACAGGGGGCTCACCCCTCCACTTT.

The chain employs TRBV10-3 and TRBJ2-7, with 9 bases aligning to TRBD1. CDR3 length equals 16 residues. The V gene end was trimmed by 0 bases and the J gene end by 4 bases; junction bases not matched to a gene: 7. Germline V gene data show CDR1 as ENHRY and CDR2 as SYGVKD. CDR3 region: CAISESATGGFYEQYF. The CDR3 DNA follows: TGTGCCATCAGTGAGTCAGCGACAGGGGGGTTTTACGAGCAGTACTTC.

Notes on this clone: One end of the junction varies from germline; a read error may be responsible. The J gene is TRBJ2-7, the V gene TRBV7-7; a weak D match, TRBD2 (6 bases). The V gene's germline CDR1 is SSHAT and CDR2 FNYEAQ (reference sequence). The CDR3 runs 13 residues. The CDR3 DNA follows: TGTGCTAGCAGCTCCCTGACTAGTAGTGAGCAGTACTTC. Translating gives CASSSLTSSEQYF.

This clone came up a few times. V gene TRBV3-1 (or the pseudogene TRBV3-2) combines with J gene TRBJ1-3; D gene unclear. This CDR3 is 16 amino acids long. Germline-derived CDR1 and CDR2 are LGHDT and YNNKEL (reference sequence). The V end lost 1 base, the J end lost 0 bases, and 10 bases lay between the germline ends. Here the CDR3 DNA reads TGTGCCAGCAGCCAAGCAAGCTTCTCCTCTGGAAACACCATATATTTT. Amino acid sequence: CASSQASFSSGNTIYF.

The chain couples TRBV7-2 to TRBJ2-3; 9 nucleotides line up with TRBD2. V was clipped by 4 bases and J by 5 bases; unmatched bases: 10. The CDR3 runs 16 residues. From germline, CDR1 is SGHTA and CDR2 FQGNSA. Here the CDR3 reads CASSWGASGMGDTQYF. As DNA, the CDR3 is TGTGCCAGCAGCTGGGGGGCTAGCGGGATGGGAGATACGCAGTATTTT.

J is TRBJ2-2 and V is TRBV6-2 or TRBV6-3; D is uncertain. With 4 bases removed from V and 1 base from J, the gap between germline ends came to 16 bases. The germline gives CDR1 MNHEY, CDR2 SVGEGT. The CDR3 totals 17 residues. The CDR3 protein is CASSSSTNLRNTGELFF. Written as DNA, the CDR3 is TGTGCCAGCAGTTCAAGTACTAACCTCAGGAACACCGGGGAGCTGTTTTTT.

The genes are TRBV27 and TRBJ1-5; D gene unclear. CDR1 and CDR2 from the germline V gene are MNHEY and SMNVEV (reference sequence). With 0 bases removed from V and 4 bases from J, the gap between germline ends came to 4 bases. The CDR3 extends over 13 amino acids. CDR3 region: CASSLSRNQPQHF. The CDR3 bases are TGTGCCAGCAGTTTATCCCGGAATCAGCCCCAGCATTTT.